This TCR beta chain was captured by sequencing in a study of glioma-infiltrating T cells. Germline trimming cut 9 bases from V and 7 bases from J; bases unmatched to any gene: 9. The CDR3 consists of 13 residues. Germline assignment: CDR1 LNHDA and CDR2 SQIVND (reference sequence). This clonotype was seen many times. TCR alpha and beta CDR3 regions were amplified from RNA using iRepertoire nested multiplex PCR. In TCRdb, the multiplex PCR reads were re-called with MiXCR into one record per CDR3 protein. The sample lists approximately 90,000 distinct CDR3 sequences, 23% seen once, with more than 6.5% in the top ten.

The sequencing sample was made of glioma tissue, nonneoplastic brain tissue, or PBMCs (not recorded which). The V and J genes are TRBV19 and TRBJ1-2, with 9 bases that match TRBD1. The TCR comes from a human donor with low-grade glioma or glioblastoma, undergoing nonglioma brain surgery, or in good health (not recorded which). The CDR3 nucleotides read TGTGCCAGCCGGGACAGGGCAATCGGTGGCTACACCTTC. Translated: CASRDRAIGGYTF.